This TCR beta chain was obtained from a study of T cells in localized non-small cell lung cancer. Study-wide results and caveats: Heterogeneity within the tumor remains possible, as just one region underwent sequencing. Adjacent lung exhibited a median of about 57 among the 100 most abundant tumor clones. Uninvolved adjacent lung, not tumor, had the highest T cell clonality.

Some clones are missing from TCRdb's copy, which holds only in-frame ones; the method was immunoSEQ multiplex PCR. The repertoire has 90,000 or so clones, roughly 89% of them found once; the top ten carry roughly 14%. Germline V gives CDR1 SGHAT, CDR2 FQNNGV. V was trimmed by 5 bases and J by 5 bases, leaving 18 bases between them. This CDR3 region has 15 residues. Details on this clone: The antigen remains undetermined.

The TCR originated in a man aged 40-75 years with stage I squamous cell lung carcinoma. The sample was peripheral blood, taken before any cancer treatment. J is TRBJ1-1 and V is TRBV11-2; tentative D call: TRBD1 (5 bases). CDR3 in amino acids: CASSPASRGGTEAFF. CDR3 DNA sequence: TGTGCCAGCAGCCCCGCATCGAGGGGAGGTACTGAAGCTTTCTTT.